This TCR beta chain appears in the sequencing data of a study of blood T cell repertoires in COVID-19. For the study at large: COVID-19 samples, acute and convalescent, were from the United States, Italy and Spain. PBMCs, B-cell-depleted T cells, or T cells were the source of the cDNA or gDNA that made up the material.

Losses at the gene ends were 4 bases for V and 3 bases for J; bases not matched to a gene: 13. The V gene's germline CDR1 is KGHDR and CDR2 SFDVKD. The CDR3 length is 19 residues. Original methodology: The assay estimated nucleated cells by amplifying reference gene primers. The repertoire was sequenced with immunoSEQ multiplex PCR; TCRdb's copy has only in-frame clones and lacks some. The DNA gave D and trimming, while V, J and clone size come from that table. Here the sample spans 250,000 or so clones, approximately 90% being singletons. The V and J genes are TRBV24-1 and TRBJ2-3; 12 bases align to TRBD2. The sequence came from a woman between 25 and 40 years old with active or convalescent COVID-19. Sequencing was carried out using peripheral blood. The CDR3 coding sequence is TGTGCCACCAGTGAGCCGCATCCCGGACTAGCGGGGCTTACAGATACGCAGTATTTT. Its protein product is CATSEPHPGLAGLTDTQYF.